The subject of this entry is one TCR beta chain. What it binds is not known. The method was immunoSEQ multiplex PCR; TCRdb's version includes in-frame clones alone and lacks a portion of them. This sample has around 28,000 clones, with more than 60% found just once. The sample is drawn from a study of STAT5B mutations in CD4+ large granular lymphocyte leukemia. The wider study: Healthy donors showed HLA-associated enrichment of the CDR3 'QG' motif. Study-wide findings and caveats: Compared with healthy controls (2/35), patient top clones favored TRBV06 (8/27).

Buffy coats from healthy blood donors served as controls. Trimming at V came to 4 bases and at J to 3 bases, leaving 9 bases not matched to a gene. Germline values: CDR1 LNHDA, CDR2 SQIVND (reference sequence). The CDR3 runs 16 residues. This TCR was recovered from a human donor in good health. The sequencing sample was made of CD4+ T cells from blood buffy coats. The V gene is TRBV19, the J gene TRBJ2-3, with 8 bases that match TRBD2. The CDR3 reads CASSTATGTRTDTQYF. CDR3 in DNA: TGTGCCAGTAGTACAGCTACCGGGACTAGAACAGATACGCAGTATTTT.